This TCR beta chain was profiled in a study of spatial heterogeneity in lung cancer. Study-wide results and limits: At resection, ubiquitous expanded tumor TCRs appeared in blood more than at follow-up.

Germline V lookup: CDR1 DFQATT, CDR2 SNEGSKA (reference sequence). The ends lost 5 bases at V and 4 bases at J; junction bases unmatched: 5. The CDR3 is 13 amino acids. The presence of a unique molecular identifier marked each TCR cDNA molecule. TCRdb used MiXCR to reprocess the 5' RACE reads, holding one entry per CDR3 protein. Among some 64,000 distinct CDR3 sequences listed, approximately 8% were seen once. Indicated time point: sample taken at primary tumor resection. Extraction of whole RNA from tumor, nontumor lung or frozen PBMC preceded unsorted sequencing. The donors comprised some 70 untreated early-stage non-small cell lung cancer patients. With regard to this clonotype: What it binds is unknown.

This sequence originates from a female donor with early-stage non-small cell lung cancer. The source material was PBMCs, sampled at surgery. The chain is built from TRBV20-1 and TRBJ1-3, with TRBD1 matching 7 bases. The CDR3 here is CSASGTAGNTIYF. Here the CDR3 DNA reads TGCAGTGCTTCCGGGACAGCAGGAAACACCATATATTTT.